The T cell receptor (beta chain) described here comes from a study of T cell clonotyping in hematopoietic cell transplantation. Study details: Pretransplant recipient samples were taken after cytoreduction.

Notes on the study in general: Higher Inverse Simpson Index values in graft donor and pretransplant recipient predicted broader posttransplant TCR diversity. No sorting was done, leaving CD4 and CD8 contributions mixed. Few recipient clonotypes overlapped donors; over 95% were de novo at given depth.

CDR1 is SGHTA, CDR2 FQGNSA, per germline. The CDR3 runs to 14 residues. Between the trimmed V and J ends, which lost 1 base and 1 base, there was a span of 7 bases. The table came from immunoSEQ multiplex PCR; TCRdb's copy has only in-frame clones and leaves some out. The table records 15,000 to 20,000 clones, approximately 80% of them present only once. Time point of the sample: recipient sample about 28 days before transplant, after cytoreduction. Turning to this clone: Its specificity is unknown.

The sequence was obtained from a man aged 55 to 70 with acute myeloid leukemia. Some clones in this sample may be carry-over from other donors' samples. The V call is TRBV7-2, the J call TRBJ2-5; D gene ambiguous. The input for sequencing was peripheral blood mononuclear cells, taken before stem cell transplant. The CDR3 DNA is TGTGCCAGCAGCTTAGGGAGCAGCCAAGAGACCCAGTACTTC. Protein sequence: CASSLGSSQETQYF.